This T cell receptor (beta chain) was observed in a study of spatial heterogeneity in lung cancer (dated by TCRdb to the late 2010s). For context, the study as a whole: Beta-chain transcripts were consistently detected in greater numbers than alpha-chain transcripts, which likely reflects a higher abundance of beta-chain transcripts. In non-small cell lung cancer, the study quantitatively compared TCR alpha and beta repertoires across several tumor regions, matched nontumor lung, and blood. Both alpha and beta chains were TCR-sequenced in samples taken at surgery, namely 220 tumor regions, roughly 64 matched nontumor lung samples and over 55 PBMC samples. In the raw uncorrected reads, each unique combination of TCR and UMI appeared more than ten times on average. TCR repertoire features were related to nonsynonymous mutation counts determined by whole-exome sequencing of tumor tissue. Summary of the overall study and its limitations: Confirming at a functional level the hypothesis that regional TCRs recognize regional mutations was considered to require additional single-cell paired TCR alpha and beta sequencing. Ubiquitous expanded tumor TCRs were detected in blood more often at tumor resection than at routine follow-up.

The intended sense of this specimen's time point label: sample taken at primary tumor resection. Whole RNA extracted from tumor and nontumor lung tissue, or from cryopreserved PBMC samples, was used for TCR sequencing without cell sorting. The donors were 65 to 90 patients from the lung TRACERx cohort who had early-stage, untreated non-small cell lung cancer. Only patients for whom sufficient RNA was available from at least two tumor regions were selected for TCR sequencing. The library was built by means of 5' RACE. This sample was sequenced with a NextSeq 500. The TCR library protocol attached a unique molecular identifier to each TCR cDNA molecule to allow correction of PCR and sequencing errors. The paper's processing steps were these. TCR identification, UMI-based error correction and CDR3 extraction were all carried out with Decombinator tools. TCRs above a frequency of 2 per 1,000, corresponding to the top 1% of the tumor frequency distribution, were defined as expanded. Renyi diversity was calculated using the R vegan package after each repertoire was subsampled 100 times to 5,000 TCRs. CDR3 similarity networks were built from amino acid triplet string-kernel similarity, connecting CDR3s with pairwise similarity above 0.82. TCRdb reworked the public reads: Q25 trimming with fastp, MiXCR clone assembly, productive beta chains retained. Each entry is one CDR3 protein sequence, shown with its most common DNA and genes. For this entry, the V and J calls and clone size follow TCRdb and not the study's own pipeline. The sample yields about 44,000 distinct CDR3 sequences; roughly 15% were counted once. In total, the top ten clones hold approximately 60% of the sample.

A note on this clonotype: This clone's antigen is unknown. One end of the junction is discordant with germline, which a read error may explain.

This material consisted of PBMCs, taken at surgery. The receptor was isolated from a male donor with early-stage non-small cell lung cancer.

The DNA sequence is TGCGCCAGCTCTCCGTCGTGGGATGAAGCTTTCTTT. It translates to CASSPSWDEAFF. The rearranged chain carries TRBV12-3 or TRBV12-4 and TRBJ1-1; there is no confident call for the D gene. Inclusive of the bounding cysteine and phenylalanine, the CDR3 is 12 residues long. Of all the DNA, just the CDR3 is kept, 36 bases in frame from base 1.